The 9 T cell receptor beta chains listed next were all sequenced from one sample in a study of OX40 agonist ivuxolimab in advanced cancers. TCRdb's copy holds only in-frame clones and misses some; the assay was immunoSEQ multiplex PCR. This table has around 70,000 clones, approximately 81% appearing once. Sequencing was performed on CD4+ or CD8+ T cells sorted from blood, taken in a trial of the OX40 agonist ivuxolimab. Source of these receptors: an adult with an advanced solid tumor such as melanoma, head and neck, liver or kidney cancer.

The chain carries TRBV18 and TRBJ2-2; no firm D call. Trimming removed 1 base at V and 1 base at J, with 1 base between. This CDR3 is 13 amino acids long. Germline CDR1 reads KGHSH; CDR2 reads LQKENI. The CDR3 spells CASSPRNTGELFF. The CDR3 nucleotides read TGTGCCAGCTCACCACGGAACACCGGGGAGCTGTTTTTT.

V gene TRBV7-9 combines with J gene TRBJ1-3; 8 bases match TRBD1. This CDR3 region has 16 residues. The V segment lost 6 bases and the J segment 1 base; nucleotides outside the gene matches: 8. CDR1 and CDR2 from the germline V gene are SEHNR and FQNEAQ (reference sequence). Here the CDR3 reads CASRQGTGGSGNTIYF. CDR3 bases: TGTGCCAGCAGACAAGGGACAGGTGGATCTGGAAACACCATATATTTT.

This clone was found a few times. The genes are TRBV19 and TRBJ1-2, with 9 nucleotides matching TRBD1. The germline V gene encodes CDR1 LNHDA and CDR2 SQIVND (reference sequence). The CDR3 totals 15 residues. V was pared by 4 bases and J by 2 bases, with 5 bases of the junction left unmatched. This chain's CDR3 is CASSTSGTGNYGYTF. Here the CDR3 DNA reads TGTGCCAGTAGTACATCCGGGACAGGGAACTATGGCTACACCTTC.

This chain joins TRBV4-1 and TRBJ2-5; TRBD2 matches at 11 bases. The ends lost 3 bases at V and 1 base at J; junction bases unmatched: 4. Germline CDR1 is MGHRA and CDR2 is YSYEKL. The CDR3 consists of 16 residues. The CDR3 loop is CASSHPSGGLQETQYF. In DNA form, the CDR3 reads TGCGCCAGCAGCCACCCTAGCGGGGGGCTCCAAGAGACCCAGTACTTC.

The CDR3 DNA reads TGTGCCAGCAGCGTCACAGGGGAAGGAAACTATGGCTACACCTTC. It yields the protein CASSVTGEGNYGYTF. This chain links TRBV7-8 with TRBJ1-2; 7 bases fit TRBD1. The germline V gene encodes CDR1 SGHVS and CDR2 FQNEAQ. The V gene end was trimmed by 5 bases and the J gene end by 2 bases; junction bases not matched to a gene: 8. The CDR3 length is 15 residues.

This clone was seen a handful of times. J is TRBJ2-6 and V is TRBV19, with D hard to call. Germline V gene sequence: CDR1 LNHDA, CDR2 SQIVND (reference sequence). This CDR3 is built from 18 residues. V lost 2 bases and J lost 0, with 14 bases in between. CDR3 protein: CASSIPLRLISGANVLTF. For the CDR3, the DNA is TGTGCCAGTAGTATACCTTTGAGGTTGATCTCTGGGGCCAACGTCCTGACTTTC.

The chain carries TRBV5-4 and TRBJ2-1, with D unclear. Trimming took off 1 base at V and 10 bases at J, with 15 bases between the two ends. The CDR3 spans 14 residues. Germline CDR1 SGHNT, CDR2 YYREEE (reference sequence). Here the CDR3 DNA reads TGTGCCAGCAGCTTGCCCCTGACTGGCCGGGAGCAGTTCTTC. It is translated as CASSLPLTGREQFF.

The J gene is TRBJ1-2, the V gene TRBV27, with D possibly being TRBD1 (6 bases). Germline values: CDR1 MNHEY, CDR2 SMNVEV (reference sequence). Trimming took off 6 bases at V and 4 bases at J, with 9 bases between the two ends. The CDR3 is 12 amino acids. The CDR3 loop reads CASRETGYGYTF. Here the CDR3 DNA reads TGTGCCAGCAGGGAGACAGGCTATGGCTACACCTTC.

The V gene is TRBV30, the J gene TRBJ2-1, with D perhaps matching TRBD2 (6 bases). The ends were cut back, 3 bases at V and 7 bases at J, with 10 bases in the middle. This CDR3 contains 12 residues. Germline V gene lookup returns CDR1 GTSNPN and CDR2 SVGIG (reference sequence). CDR3 loop: CAWSRDLNEQFF. CDR3 nucleotide sequence: TGTGCCTGGAGCCGGGACTTAAATGAGCAGTTCTTC.